Below, 22 T cell receptor beta chains from the same sample are listed, as sequenced in a study of tumor T cells in aggressive B-cell lymphoma. The method was immunoSEQ multiplex PCR; TCRdb's version includes in-frame clones alone and lacks a portion of them. The sample consists of about 4,400 clones, 65% to 85% of them appearing once. The material sequenced was tumor tissue. The receptors stem from an adult with diffuse large B cell lymphoma.

This clone has a handful of counts. The chain couples TRBV28 to TRBJ2-1, with D tentatively TRBD1 (5 bases). CDR1 and CDR2 from the germline V gene are MDHEN and SYDVKM. The CDR3 is 13 residues long. V was shortened by 7 bases and J by 4 bases, with 11 bases between the two germline ends. CDR3 loop: CASTLDRYNEQFF. In DNA, the CDR3 is TGTGCCAGCACCTTAGACAGATACAATGAGCAGTTCTTC.

The chain has TRBV7-6 and TRBJ1-2; D might be TRBD1 (5 bases). Trimming stripped 5 bases from V and 4 bases from J, with 11 bases between. The CDR3 contains 13 residues. CDR1 is SGHVS and CDR2 is FNYEAQ in the germline V gene. CDR3 residues: CASSVDIGYGYTF. CDR3 coding DNA: TGTGCCAGCAGCGTGGACATTGGCTATGGCTACACCTTC.

The rearrangement links TRBV10-3 to TRBJ2-2; perhaps TRBD1 as D (5 bases). The CDR3 runs 15 residues. Germline CDR1 is ENHRY and CDR2 is SYGVKD. Trimming removed 5 bases at V and 3 bases at J, with 13 bases between. CDR3 nucleotides: TGTGCCATCAGTCAGGGAAGGTTGGACACCGGGGAGCTGTTTTTT. Translation: CAISQGRLDTGELFF.

This rearrangement joins TRBV28 to TRBJ2-7; TRBD1 matches 8 bases. The CDR3 runs to 15 residues. Germline lookup yields CDR1 MDHEN and CDR2 SYDVKM. Germline trimming cut 2 bases from V and 1 base from J; bases unmatched to any gene: 4. The CDR3 DNA reads TGTGCCAGCAGTTTACTGGGGACAGGTTCCTACGAGCAGTACTTC. Its translation: CASSLLGTGSYEQYF.

The gene calls are TRBV5-5 and TRBJ1-1; D is unclear. Trimming left V 0 bases short and J 4 bases short, with 10 bases between. Per the germline V gene, CDR1 is SGHKS and CDR2 is YYEKEE (reference sequence). The CDR3 is made up of 14 amino acids. CDR3 bases: TGTGCCAGCAGCTTGGCGGCAGCAGGCACTGAAGCTTTCTTT. It yields the protein CASSLAAAGTEAFF.

The J gene is TRBJ1-1, the V gene TRBV14; 8 bases agree with TRBD1. Germline CDR1 reads SGHDN; CDR2 reads FVKESK. CDR3 length: 17 amino acids. V dropped 4 bases and J dropped 0; count of bases not matched to a gene: 10. The CDR3 region is CASSLIQGGLMNTEAFF. The CDR3 bases are TGTGCCAGCAGCCTAATACAGGGGGGCCTCATGAACACTGAAGCTTTCTTT.

This chain connects TRBV18 to TRBJ1-6; D not resolved. The CDR3 runs to 16 residues. V lost 1 base, J lost 0 bases, and 7 bases lay in between. The germline V gene has CDR1 KGHSH and CDR2 LQKENI. The CDR3 DNA is TGTGCCAGCTCACCACTTCCGAGCTCCTATAATTCACCCCTCCACTTT. It encodes CASSPLPSSYNSPLHF.

V and J are TRBV7-2 and TRBJ2-3; 8 nucleotides align to TRBD1. V lost 1 base to trimming and J lost 5 bases; unmatched junction nucleotides: 5. Germline values: CDR1 SGHTA, CDR2 FQGNSA. The CDR3 runs 15 residues. CDR3 coding DNA: TGTGCCAGCAGCTTAGTAGGGACAGGAAAAGATACGCAGTATTTT. This sequence encodes CASSLVGTGKDTQYF.

The gene calls are TRBV27 and TRBJ1-6; no firm D call. Germline loops: CDR1 MNHEY, CDR2 SMNVEV (reference sequence). This CDR3 has 14 amino acids. V was cut by 2 bases and J by 7 bases, with 9 bases left in between. The chain's CDR3 is CASSLGPTNSPLHF. CDR3 sequence (DNA): TGTGCCAGCAGTTTAGGGCCGACGAATTCACCCCTCCACTTT.

The V call is TRBV4-3, the J call TRBJ1-6; D unresolved. CDR3 length: 15 residues. In germline, CDR1 is LGHNA, CDR2 YSLEER. V was clipped by 0 bases and J by 8 bases, with 11 bases between them. The chain's CDR3 is CASSQEQALYSPLHF. CDR3 nucleotides: TGCGCCAGCAGCCAAGAGCAGGCCCTTTATTCACCCCTCCACTTT.

The rearrangement uses TRBV14 and TRBJ2-7; tentative D call: TRBD1 (6 bases). The germline V gene has CDR1 SGHDN and CDR2 FVKESK. The V end was cut by 5 bases, the J end by 0 bases, with 11 bases between. CDR3 length: 14 residues. DNA of the CDR3: TGTGCCAGCAGCGGGGGCTTAAGCTCCTACGAGCAGTACTTC. This sequence encodes CASSGGLSSYEQYF.

The chain has TRBV7-2 and TRBJ1-1, with a possible D match to TRBD1 (6 bases). The CDR3 runs to 14 residues. V dropped 2 bases and J dropped 5 bases, with 12 bases sitting between them. From germline, CDR1 is SGHTA and CDR2 FQGNSA. The CDR3, as DNA: TGTGCCAGCAGCTTAAACAGGGTTCGGACTGAAGCTTTCTTT. It yields the protein CASSLNRVRTEAFF. Full variable domain (rest looked up from reference TRBV7-2 and TRBJ1-1): GAGVSQSPSNKVTEKGKDVELRCDPISGHTALYWYRQSLGQGLEFLIYFQGNSAPDKSGLPSDRFSAERTGGSVSTLTIQRTQQEDSAVYLCASSLNRVRTEAFFGQGTRLTVV.

The chain joins TRBV28 to TRBJ1-2; 7 nucleotides line up with TRBD1. Germline-derived CDR1 and CDR2 are MDHEN and SYDVKM. Unmatched junction bases numbered 5, after V lost 5 bases and J lost 8 bases. CDR3 length: 12 amino acids. This CDR3 is CASSETGWGYTF. The CDR3 nucleotides read TGTGCCAGCAGTGAGACAGGGTGGGGCTACACCTTC.

V usage is TRBV5-4 and J usage is TRBJ1-3, with D possibly matching TRBD1 (6 bases). Germline CDR1 SGHNT, CDR2 YYREEE (reference sequence). The CDR3 has 15 amino acids. The germline V and J ends were trimmed by 2 bases and 4 bases, with 13 bases remaining between them. As DNA, the CDR3 is TGTGCCAGCAGCTTAGCAGGGGTCAAAGGAAACACCATATATTTT. This gives the protein CASSLAGVKGNTIYF.

The rearrangement links TRBV6-1 to TRBJ1-4, with D unclear. This CDR3 spans 16 amino acids. The V gene lost 4 bases and the J gene lost 4 bases, with 16 bases spanning the gap. Per germline, CDR1 MNHNS and CDR2 SASEGT. CDR3 region: CASSVTEGSLNEKLFF. In DNA form, the CDR3 reads TGTGCCAGCAGTGTGACGGAGGGATCCCTTAATGAAAAACTGTTTTTT.

This chain connects TRBV5-4 to TRBJ2-1, with 11 bases matching TRBD1. The CDR3 consists of 14 residues. V trimming: 3 bases; J trimming: 7 bases; junction bases outside the gene matches: 3. Germline CDR1 SGHNT, CDR2 YYREEE (reference sequence). The CDR3 DNA reads as TGTGCCAGCAGCTCAGGACAGGGGGCGAATGAGCAGTTCTTC. Amino acid sequence: CASSSGQGANEQFF.

The chain uses TRBV11-2 and TRBJ2-7; TRBD1 agrees at 9 bases. This CDR3 region has 12 residues. The trim removed 3 bases at V and 7 bases at J, leaving 1 base unmatched. CDR1 SGHAT and CDR2 FQNNGV come from the germline V gene. The CDR3 DNA is TGTGCCAGCAGCTTTGACAGGGGGGAGCAGTACTTC. Its translation is CASSFDRGEQYF.

In this sample, this clone turned up a few times. This rearrangement joins TRBV10-2 to TRBJ1-5; 7 nucleotides align to TRBD1. The CDR3 totals 14 residues. Germline CDR1 WSHSY, CDR2 SAAADI. The V and J ends lost 3 bases and 2 bases, in that order; junction bases with no gene match: 1. The CDR3, as DNA: TGCGCCAGCAGTGACGGACAGGGCAATCAGCCCCAGCATTTT. Protein: CASSDGQGNQPQHF.

This clone was seen a few times. This sequence joins TRBV6-5 and TRBJ1-2, with D perhaps TRBD1 (5 bases). Germline-derived CDR1 and CDR2 are MNHEY and SVGAGI. The CDR3 totals 13 residues. The germline V and J ends were trimmed by 2 bases and 7 bases, with 11 bases remaining between them. CDR3 DNA: TGTGCCAGCAGTTACGGGACCGGGAGTGGCTACACCTTC. It specifies CASSYGTGSGYTF.

This clone has more than one count but fewer than ten. This sequence joins TRBV4-3 and TRBJ1-1, with D possibly TRBD1 on 5 matching bases. Germline CDR1 and CDR2: LGHNA and YSLEER. V dropped 3 bases and J dropped 13 bases, with 27 bases sitting between them. This CDR3 contains 16 residues. The CDR3 loop is CASSQRRSSGPAGDFF. The CDR3 DNA is TGCGCCAGCAGCCAGAGACGGAGCTCGGGACCTGCGGGGGATTTCTTT.

This clone was observed a handful of times. V and J are TRBV4-3 and TRBJ2-2; TRBD1 is a possible D gene (5 bases). Germline V gene lookup returns CDR1 LGHNA and CDR2 YSLEER. With 5 bases removed from V and 4 bases from J, the gap between germline ends came to 11 bases. CDR3 length: 14 residues. The CDR3 nucleotides are TGCGCCAGCAGCAGTACTCAGGGCACCGGGGAGCTGTTTTTT. Protein product: CASSSTQGTGELFF.

V and J are TRBV7-9 and TRBJ2-2, with D perhaps TRBD1 (5 bases). Germline V lookup: CDR1 SEHNR, CDR2 FQNEAQ (reference sequence). The CDR3 covers 13 residues. Trimming removed 1 base at V and 5 bases at J, with 5 bases between. CDR3 sequence reads: CASSLDRTGELFF. The DNA for the CDR3 is TGTGCCAGCAGCTTAGACAGGACCGGGGAGCTGTTTTTT.